These 13 T cell receptor beta chains share one sample of origin, sequenced in a study of Ad26.COV2.S vaccination and SARS-CoV-2 variants. Treatment reported: roughly 18 received Ad26.COV2.S at low or high dose, single or two shots; about 5 received placebo; per-sample allocation not given. Vaccine and placebo recipients were sampled on day 63 after the first injection. TCRdb keeps only in-frame clones here, not all; method: immunoSEQ multiplex PCR. The data contain roughly 320,000 clones, approximately 86% of them seen just once; the ten biggest clones take up approximately 2.2%. Specimen: peripheral blood, collected in a trial of Ad26.COV2.S vaccine versus placebo. Every receptor here comes from a person aged 18 to 59 who received the Ad26.COV2.S COVID-19 vaccine or a placebo.

The chain joins TRBV5-4 to TRBJ2-3; 15 bases are a match to TRBD2. CDR3 length: 17 amino acids. After removal of 3 bases from V and 4 bases from J, the junction contained 6 bases not matched to a gene. The germline gives CDR1 SGHNT, CDR2 YYREEE (reference sequence). CDR3 nucleotide sequence: TGTGCCAGCAGCTGGGGTGGACTAGCGGGGGGGCCAGATACGCAGTATTTT. Translation: CASSWGGLAGGPDTQYF.

This clone appeared once. J is TRBJ1-3 and V is TRBV28; 12 nucleotides agree with TRBD1. After removal of 4 bases from V and 2 bases from J, the junction contained 9 bases not matched to a gene. The CDR3 totals 18 residues. Germline V gene lookup returns CDR1 MDHEN and CDR2 SYDVKM. For the CDR3, the DNA is TGTGCCAGCAGTTCTCCGGGACAGGGGGCGGCGGCTGGAAACACCATATATTTT. Its translation: CASSSPGQGAAAGNTIYF.

The chain links TRBV30 to TRBJ1-2; D is unresolved. This CDR3 has 13 residues. Germline loops: CDR1 GTSNPN, CDR2 SVGIG (reference sequence). Trimming took 3 bases from V and 4 from J, leaving 12 bases between them. CDR3 sequence reads: CAWSWMAGYGYTF. In DNA, the CDR3 is TGTGCCTGGAGCTGGATGGCGGGCTATGGCTACACCTTC.

The J gene is TRBJ1-1, the V gene TRBV11-2; 8 bases fit TRBD1. Losses at the gene ends were 5 bases for V and 5 bases for J; bases not matched to a gene: 4. Germline-derived CDR1 and CDR2 are SGHAT and FQNNGV. The CDR3 length is 13 residues. CDR3 residues: CASSRTGWTEAFF. CDR3 DNA: TGTGCCAGCAGCCGGACAGGGTGGACTGAAGCTTTCTTT.

This clone occurred a few times. The V call is TRBV11-3, the J call TRBJ1-2; D unresolved. CDR3 length equals 14 residues. V lost 3 bases to trimming and J lost 2 bases, with 10 bases between them. From germline, CDR1 is SGHNT and CDR2 YENEEA. The CDR3 DNA reads TGTGCCAGCAGCTTCGCGGCGGGGAACTATGGCTACACCTTC. Protein: CASSFAAGNYGYTF.

The V gene is TRBV9, the J gene TRBJ2-3; 9 positions match TRBD1. This CDR3 region has 14 residues. The germline gives CDR1 SGDLS, CDR2 YYNGEE. After removal of 3 bases from V and 4 bases from J, the junction contained 3 bases not matched to a gene. The DNA for the CDR3 is TGTGCCAGCAGCGCCGGACAGGGGCCAGATACGCAGTATTTT. This sequence encodes CASSAGQGPDTQYF.

V usage is TRBV5-4 and J usage is TRBJ2-2; 11 bases align to TRBD2. This CDR3 spans 16 amino acids. Per the germline V gene, CDR1 is SGHNT and CDR2 is YYREEE (reference sequence). J lost 2 bases, V lost 3 bases, and 3 bases had no gene match. The CDR3, as DNA: TGTGCCAGCAGCTCTAGCGGGGGGACTAACACCGGGGAGCTGTTTTTT. Encoded protein: CASSSSGGTNTGELFF.

As DNA, the CDR3 is TGTGCCAGCAGTTACTCCCCCGGACTAGCCCGGGAGACCCAGTACTTC. Its protein is CASSYSPGLARETQYF. V and J are TRBV6-5 and TRBJ2-5; 8 nucleotides line up with TRBD2. The V gene end was trimmed by 0 bases and the J gene end by 5 bases; junction bases not matched to a gene: 8. This CDR3 region has 16 residues. CDR1 and CDR2 from the germline V gene are MNHEY and SVGAGI.

V is TRBV19 and J is TRBJ2-2; 10 bases are shared with TRBD2. CDR3 size: 16 residues. Germline lookup yields CDR1 LNHDA and CDR2 SQIVND (reference sequence). After removal of 2 bases from V and 4 bases from J, the junction contained 4 bases not matched to a gene. In DNA, the CDR3 is TGTGCCAGTAGTATACTCCTAGCGGGGGTCACCGGGGAGCTGTTTTTT. Residues: CASSILLAGVTGELFF.

The rearrangement joins TRBV11-3 to TRBJ2-3, with D unresolved. The V and J ends lost 5 bases and 2 bases respectively, with 17 bases between them. CDR1 is SGHNT, CDR2 YENEEA, per germline. This CDR3 spans 16 amino acids. The CDR3 DNA sequence: TGTGCCAGCAGCATTAGTGGCTCCGCACTCACAGATACGCAGTATTTT. Translation gives CASSISGSALTDTQYF.

The chain is built from TRBV10-3 and TRBJ1-5; weak D call: TRBD1 (5 bases). The V end was cut by 3 bases, the J end by 2 bases, with 20 bases between. The length of the CDR3 is 18 residues. Germline V gene data show CDR1 as ENHRY and CDR2 as SYGVKD. For the CDR3, the DNA is TGTGCCATCAGTGAAGGCTTTACAGGCTTGGATGGCAATCAGCCCCAGCATTTT. Its translation is CAISEGFTGLDGNQPQHF.

In its sample, this clone was seen once. CDR3 DNA: TGTGCCACCAGTGCCACGGGGCAAACGTACAATGAGCAGTTCTTC. This gives the protein CATSATGQTYNEQFF. V and J are TRBV24-1 and TRBJ2-1; either TRBD1 or TRBD2 may supply D (5 bases each). Trimming stripped 5 bases from V and 4 bases from J, with 14 bases between. Germline assignment: CDR1 KGHDR and CDR2 SFDVKD. The CDR3 is 15 amino acids.

The rearrangement links TRBV7-2 to TRBJ1-5; 7 nucleotides agree with TRBD1. The CDR3 loop spans 14 amino acids. The trim removed 4 bases at V and 5 bases at J, leaving 5 bases unmatched. Germline values: CDR1 SGHTA, CDR2 FQGNSA. The CDR3 region is CASSSGQSYQPQHF. CDR3 nucleotides: TGTGCCAGCAGCTCGGGACAGAGTTATCAGCCCCAGCATTTT. The whole variable domain, filled in from reference TRBV7-2 and TRBJ1-5, reads GAGVSQSPSNKVTEKGKDVELRCDPISGHTALYWYRQSLGQGLEFLIYFQGNSAPDKSGLPSDRFSAERTGGSVSTLTIQRTQQEDSAVYLCASSSGQSYQPQHFGDGTRLSIL.